This T cell receptor (beta chain) was recorded in a study of shared clonotypes between healthy human individuals. There are 15 residues in the CDR3. Germline V CDR1 and CDR2: PRHDT, FYEKMQ (reference sequence). V lost 5 bases and J lost 3, with 16 bases in between. A word on this clone: What it binds is not known.

Naive CD8 cells, CD45RO-negative and positively selected for CCR7, excluded terminally differentiated effector memory CD45RA+ cells. All donors were healthy HIV-negative adults lacking recent acute infections or vaccinations. Study-level points and caveats: The study found approximately 5% of naive CD4 clonotypes shared across four donors. With few donors, the genetic and exposure-history diversity represented was limited.

Methods used by the authors: Filtering was not the same, since immunoSEQ gave junction-only sequences without quality scores. Measured with immunoSEQ multiplex PCR; TCRdb has only the in-frame clones, and not every one. V, J and clone size were drawn from that table, and D and trimming were deduced from the DNA. Among about 2 million clones listed, about 95% were seen once. The sequence derives from a man between 18 and 29 years old in good health. The chain combines TRBV13 with TRBJ1-2, with D maybe TRBD1 (5 bases). Sequencing was carried out using naive CD8+ T cells sorted from blood. The CDR3 is CASSPQGVTHYGYTF. CDR3 bases: TGTGCCAGCAGCCCTCAGGGCGTCACTCACTATGGCTACACCTTC. Supplemented by reference TRBV13 and TRBJ1-2, the full variable domain reads AAGVIQSPRHLIKEKRETATLKCYPIPRHDTVYWYQQGPGQDPQFLISFYEKMQSDKGSIPDRFSAQQFSDYHSELNMSSLELGDSALYFCASSPQGVTHYGYTFGSGTRLTVV.